Given below is one TCR beta chain in context. TCRdb reanalysed the 5' RACE reads using MiXCR and keeps one entry per CDR3 protein. This sample carries about 220,000 distinct CDR3 sequences, 6.5% to 9% of them seen once, and the ten largest clones take under 6%. The germline CDR1 and CDR2 sequences are LGHNA and YNFKEQ. Trimming took 0 bases from V and 10 from J, leaving 16 bases between them. The CDR3 contains 15 residues. This sample is part of a study of identical twins. These sequences were also reported in another study, on yellow fever vaccine responses in identical twins. That source notes: Each twin's T cell response to the vaccine was reported to look partly convergent and partly personalized.

The sequence came from a woman aged 18-30 years in good health. V and J are TRBV4-2 and TRBJ2-1; D is perhaps TRBD2 (6 bases). Sequences were obtained from CD8+ T cells sorted from blood. In DNA form, the CDR3 reads TGTGCCAGCAGCCAAGATCGGGGGACCCTATCAGAGCAGTTCTTC. Translated, it gives CASSQDRGTLSEQFF.